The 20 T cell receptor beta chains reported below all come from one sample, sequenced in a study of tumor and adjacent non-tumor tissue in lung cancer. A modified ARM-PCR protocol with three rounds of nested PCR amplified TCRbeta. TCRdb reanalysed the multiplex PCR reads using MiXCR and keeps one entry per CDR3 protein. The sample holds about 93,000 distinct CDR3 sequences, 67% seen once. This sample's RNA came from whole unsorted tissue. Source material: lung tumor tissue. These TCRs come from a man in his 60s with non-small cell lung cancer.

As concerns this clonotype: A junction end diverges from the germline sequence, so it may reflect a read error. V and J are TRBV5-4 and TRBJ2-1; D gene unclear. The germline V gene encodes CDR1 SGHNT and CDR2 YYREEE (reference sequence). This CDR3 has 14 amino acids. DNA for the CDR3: TGTGGCAGCAGCTTGGCTCAGGCGGACGGTGAACAGTTCTTC. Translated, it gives CGSSLAQADGEQFF.

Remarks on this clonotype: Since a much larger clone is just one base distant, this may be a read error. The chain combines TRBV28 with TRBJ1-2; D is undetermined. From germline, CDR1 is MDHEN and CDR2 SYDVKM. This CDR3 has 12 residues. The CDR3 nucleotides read TGTGCCAGCAGTTTATTAAACTATGACTACACCTTC. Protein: CASSLLNYDYTF.

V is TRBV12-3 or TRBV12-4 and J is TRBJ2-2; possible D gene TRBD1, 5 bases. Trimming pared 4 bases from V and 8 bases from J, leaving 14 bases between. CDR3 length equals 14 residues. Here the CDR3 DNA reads TGTGCCAGCAGTTGGGTCAGGGTCCCAGGGGAGCTGTTTTTT. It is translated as CASSWVRVPGELFF.

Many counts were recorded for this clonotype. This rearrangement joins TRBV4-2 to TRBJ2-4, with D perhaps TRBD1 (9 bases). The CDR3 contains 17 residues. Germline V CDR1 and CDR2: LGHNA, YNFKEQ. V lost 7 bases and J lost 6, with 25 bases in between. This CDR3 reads CASNRGPAGAGGNIQYF. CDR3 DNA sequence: TGTGCCAGCAACAGGGGGCCAGCGGGGGCCGGGGGAAACATTCAGTACTTC.

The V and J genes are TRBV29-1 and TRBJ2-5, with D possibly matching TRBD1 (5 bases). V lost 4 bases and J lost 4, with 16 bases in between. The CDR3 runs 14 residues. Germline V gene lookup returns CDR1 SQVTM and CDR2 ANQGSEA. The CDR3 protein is CSVGQGPYLETQYF. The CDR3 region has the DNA TGCAGCGTTGGCCAGGGCCCCTACCTAGAGACCCAGTACTTC.

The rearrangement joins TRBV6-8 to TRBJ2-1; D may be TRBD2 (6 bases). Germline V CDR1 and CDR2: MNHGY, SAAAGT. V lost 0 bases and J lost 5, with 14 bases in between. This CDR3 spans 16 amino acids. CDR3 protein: CASSYSMGWGDNEQFF. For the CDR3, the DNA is TGTGCCAGCAGTTACTCGATGGGGTGGGGGGACAATGAGCAGTTCTTC.

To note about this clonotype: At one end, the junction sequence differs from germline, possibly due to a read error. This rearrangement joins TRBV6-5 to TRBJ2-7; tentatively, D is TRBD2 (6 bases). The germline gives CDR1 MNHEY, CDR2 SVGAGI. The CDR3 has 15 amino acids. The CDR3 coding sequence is TGTGCCAGAAGTTGCACTAGCCAAGTCGGGGGCGAGCAGTACTTC. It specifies CARSCTSQVGGEQYF.

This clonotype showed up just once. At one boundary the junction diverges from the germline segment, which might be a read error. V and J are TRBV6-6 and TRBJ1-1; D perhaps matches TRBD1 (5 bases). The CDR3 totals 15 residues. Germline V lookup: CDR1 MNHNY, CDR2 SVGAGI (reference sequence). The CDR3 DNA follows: TGTGCCAGCAGTCCCCCCACAGGAGATAAAGCTGAAGTTTTCTTT. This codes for CASSPPTGDKAEVFF.

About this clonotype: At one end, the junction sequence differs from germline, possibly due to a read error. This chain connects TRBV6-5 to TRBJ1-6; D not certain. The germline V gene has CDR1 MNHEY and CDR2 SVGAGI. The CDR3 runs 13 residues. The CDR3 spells CVSCLTRDSPLHF. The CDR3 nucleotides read TGTGTCAGCTGTCTAACGAGGGATTCACCCCTCCACTTT.

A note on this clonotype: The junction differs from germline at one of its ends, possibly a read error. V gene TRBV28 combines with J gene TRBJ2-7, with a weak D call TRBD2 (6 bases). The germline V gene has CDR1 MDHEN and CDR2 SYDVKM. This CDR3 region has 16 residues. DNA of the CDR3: TGTGCCAGCAGTTTAGCTCCCCTGACTAGTTTCTACGAGCAGCACTTC. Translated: CASSLAPLTSFYEQHF.

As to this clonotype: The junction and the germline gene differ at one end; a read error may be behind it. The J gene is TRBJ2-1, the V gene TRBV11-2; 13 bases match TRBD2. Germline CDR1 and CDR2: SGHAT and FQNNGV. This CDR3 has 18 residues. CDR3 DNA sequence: TGTGCCAGCAGCACCACTAGCGGGAGGGCTAGATCTACTTATGAGCAGCTCTTC. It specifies CASSTTSGRARSTYEQLF.

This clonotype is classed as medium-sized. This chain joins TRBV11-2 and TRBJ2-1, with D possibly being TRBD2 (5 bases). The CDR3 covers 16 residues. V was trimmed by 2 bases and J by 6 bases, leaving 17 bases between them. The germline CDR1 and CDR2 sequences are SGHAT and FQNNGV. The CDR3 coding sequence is TGTGCCAGCAGCTTATCGGCGGGTATGCCAAGCAATGAGCAGTTCTTC. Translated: CASSLSAGMPSNEQFF.

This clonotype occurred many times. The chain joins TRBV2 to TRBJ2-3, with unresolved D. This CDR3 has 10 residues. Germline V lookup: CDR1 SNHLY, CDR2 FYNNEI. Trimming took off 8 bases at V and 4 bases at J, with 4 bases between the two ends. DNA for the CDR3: TGTGCCAGCGGCGCAGATACGCAGTATTTT. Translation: CASGADTQYF.

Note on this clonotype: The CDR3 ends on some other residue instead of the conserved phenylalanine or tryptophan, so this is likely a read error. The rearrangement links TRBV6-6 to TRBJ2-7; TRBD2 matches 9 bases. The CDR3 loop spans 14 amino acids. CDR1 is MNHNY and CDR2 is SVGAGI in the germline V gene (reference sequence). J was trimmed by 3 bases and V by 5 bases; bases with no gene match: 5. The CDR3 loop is CASSLVSGGYEQYI. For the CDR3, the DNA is TGTGCCAGCAGTCTCGTTAGCGGGGGCTACGAGCAGTACATC.

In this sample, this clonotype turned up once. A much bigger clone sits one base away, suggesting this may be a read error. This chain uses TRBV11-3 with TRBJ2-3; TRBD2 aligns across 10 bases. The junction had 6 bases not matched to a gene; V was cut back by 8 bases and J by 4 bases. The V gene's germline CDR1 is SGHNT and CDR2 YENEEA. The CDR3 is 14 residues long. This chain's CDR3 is CASDPGLAADTQYF. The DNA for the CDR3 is TGTGCCAGCGACCCCGGACTAGCGGCAGATACGCAGTATTTT.

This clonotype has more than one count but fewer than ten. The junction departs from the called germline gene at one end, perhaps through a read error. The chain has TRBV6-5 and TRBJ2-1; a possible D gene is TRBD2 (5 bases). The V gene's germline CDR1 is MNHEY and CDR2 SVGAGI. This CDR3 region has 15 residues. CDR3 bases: TGTGCCAACAGTTACCGGGGAAGCTCCTACGATGAGCAGTTCTTC. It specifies CANSYRGSSYDEQFF.

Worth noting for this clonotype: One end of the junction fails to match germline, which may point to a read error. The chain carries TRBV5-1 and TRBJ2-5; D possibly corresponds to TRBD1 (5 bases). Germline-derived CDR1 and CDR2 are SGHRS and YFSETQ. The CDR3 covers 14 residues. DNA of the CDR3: TGCGCCAGCAGCTTGGTAGACAGCCAAGGGACCCAGTACTTC. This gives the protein CASSLVDSQGTQYF.

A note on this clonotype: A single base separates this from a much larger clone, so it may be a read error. Here the CDR3 reads CASARGEGDQPQHF. The CDR3 DNA follows: TGTGCCAGCGCTCGGGGAGAGGGCGATCAGCCCCAGCATTTT. V and J are TRBV2 and TRBJ1-5; D not resolved. The V gene lost 8 bases and the J gene lost 5 bases, with 16 bases spanning the gap. CDR1 is SNHLY, CDR2 FYNNEI, per germline. This CDR3 contains 14 residues.

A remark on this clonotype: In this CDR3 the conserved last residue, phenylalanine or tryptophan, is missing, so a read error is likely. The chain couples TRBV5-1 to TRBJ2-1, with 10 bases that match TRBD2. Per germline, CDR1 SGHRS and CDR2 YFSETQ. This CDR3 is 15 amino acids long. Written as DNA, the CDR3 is TGCGCCAGCAGCCAGACTAGCGGGTCCTTCAATGAGCAGTTCCTC. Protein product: CASSQTSGSFNEQFL.

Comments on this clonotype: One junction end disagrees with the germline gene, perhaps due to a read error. The CDR3 coding sequence is TGCGACAGCAGCGACCGGGCCCGGGCTAATGAGCAGTTCTTC. Encoded protein: CDSSDRARANEQFF. This chain connects TRBV4-1 to TRBJ2-1; no firm D call. CDR3 length equals 14 residues. The germline CDR1 and CDR2 sequences are MGHRA and YSYEKL.